What follows are 6 T cell receptor beta chains derived from one specimen sequenced in a study of beta chain features in type 1 diabetes (dated by TCRdb to the late 2010s). No antigen is known for these receptors. The library came from the immunoSEQ multiplex PCR assay. All of the isolated RNA was reverse transcribed with the High Capacity cDNA Reverse Transcription Kit, so expressed TCRB transcripts were sequenced. TCRdb provides this immuneACCESS table in a form limited to in-frame rearrangements. Some clones are lacking; in checked studies, under half of them reflect an unresolved V gene, and why the rest are absent is not known. This sample gives roughly 260,000 clones in total; 11% of them show up just once. The ten largest clones represent more than 0.015% of the sample. What the study reported, not specific to this receptor: In all four CD4+ subsets, TCRB CDR3 length was moderately but significantly shorter in type 1 diabetes patients.

Sequencing used naive CD4+ T cells from blood. The sample's cell subset or site, from its label and the paper: true naive CD4+ T cells. Source of these receptors: a man younger than 45 with type 1 diabetes.

In this sample, this clone turned up a few times. The chain employs TRBV7-9 and TRBJ1-2, with TRBD1 as a possible D gene (6 bases). V was clipped by 5 bases and J by 6 bases, with 16 bases between them. The CDR3 has 14 residues. CDR1 and CDR2 from the germline V gene are SEHNR and FQNEAQ (reference sequence). The CDR3 coding sequence is TGTGCCAGCAGCCCGCCGTTGGACAGCCATGGCTACACCTTC. Protein product: CASSPPLDSHGYTF.

This chain connects TRBV7-2 to TRBJ2-5; TRBD1 might be the D (5 bases). Trimming left V 1 base short and J 7 bases short, with 10 bases between. The CDR3 runs 13 residues. Germline CDR1 is SGHTA and CDR2 is FQGNSA. The DNA of the CDR3 is TGTGCCAGCAGCTTAGTAGGGGCCGGGACCCAGTACTTC. This translates into CASSLVGAGTQYF. Full variable domain (remainder filled in from reference TRBV7-2 and TRBJ2-5): GAGVSQSPSNKVTEKGKDVELRCDPISGHTALYWYRQSLGQGLEFLIYFQGNSAPDKSGLPSDRFSAERTGGSVSTLTIQRTQQEDSAVYLCASSLVGAGTQYFGPGTRLLVL.

This chain connects TRBV15 to TRBJ1-2; possibly TRBD1 for D (5 bases). Per germline, CDR1 LNHNV and CDR2 YYDKDF (reference sequence). V lost 3 bases, J lost 8 bases, and 13 bases lay in between. The CDR3 is 13 amino acids. The CDR3, as DNA: TGTGCCACCAGCAGGGAAAGGGGTAGGGGCTACACCTTC. Encoded protein: CATSRERGRGYTF.

The chain uses TRBV11-2 and TRBJ2-1; tentatively, D is TRBD2 (7 bases). The germline CDR1 and CDR2 sequences are SGHAT and FQNNGV. This CDR3 is built from 13 residues. V was trimmed by 8 bases and J by 4 bases, leaving 12 bases between them. The CDR3 coding sequence is TGTGCCAGCGGGGGGGCAGCTTACAATGAGCAGTTCTTC. This encodes CASGGAAYNEQFF.

In its sample, this clone was seen once. The chain combines TRBV5-4 with TRBJ1-1, with a weak D call TRBD1 (6 bases). V lost 4 bases and J lost 6, with 19 bases in between. This CDR3 region has 15 residues. The germline CDR1 and CDR2 sequences are SGHNT and YYREEE (reference sequence). The CDR3 sequence is CASSARGGAGPEAFF. CDR3 nucleotide sequence: TGTGCCAGCAGCGCCCGGGGGGGGGCCGGCCCTGAAGCTTTCTTT.

Of note for this clone: Different DNA sequences within this sample yield the same CDR3. The chain links TRBV18 to TRBJ1-5; 8 bases fit TRBD1. Germline V gene data show CDR1 as KGHSH and CDR2 as LQKENI. Unmatched junction bases numbered 3, after V lost 3 bases and J lost 2 bases. This CDR3 region has 15 residues. The CDR3 sequence: CASSPGQGGNQPQHF. DNA of the CDR3: TGTGCCAGCTCACCCGGACAGGGTGGCAATCAGCCCCAGCATTTT. The full variable domain, in which reference TRBV18 and TRBJ1-5 provide the parts outside the CDR3, is NAGVMQNPRHLVRRRGQEARLRCSPMKGHSHVYWYRQLPEEGLKFMVYLQKENIIDESGMPKERFSAEFPKEGPSILRIQQVVRGDSAAYFCASSPGQGGNQPQHFGDGTRLSIL.